The T cell receptor beta chain under discussion was sequenced for a study of HIV-infected patients and healthy controls. There are a few counts of this clonotype. TCRdb redid the calling of the 5' RACE reads with MiXCR, one entry per CDR3 protein. This sample carries around 64,000 distinct CDR3 sequences, 16% of them seen once, and the ten largest clones take 4.5% to 7%. The CDR3 is made up of 11 amino acids. V was pared by 4 bases and J by 8 bases, with 7 bases between. The clonotype comes from a human donor in good health. V usage is TRBV12-3 or TRBV12-4 and J usage is TRBJ2-3; D is unresolved. The source material was CD4+ T cells from blood. CDR3 nucleotides: TGTGCCAGCAGTTCGGGTTTTACGCAGTATTTT. It codes for CASSSGFTQYF.